What follows are 22 T cell receptor beta chains derived from one specimen sequenced in a study of regulatory T cells in long-lasting Graves disease. The authors built TCR beta libraries using iRepertoire HTBI primers and Arm-PCR of CDR3 regions. Each CDR3 protein is one row after TCRdb ran MiXCR on the multiplex PCR reads. The table has roughly 520,000 distinct CDR3 sequences, 12% seen once. Documented time point: newly diagnosed GD, antithyroid drugs for less than 3 months. Scientists built the TCR library using RNA that was extracted from PBMCs. These same records also appear under a second study, on T cells in Graves' hyperthyroidism and ophthalmopathy.

Sequenced material: peripheral blood mononuclear cells (PBMCs), taken at new diagnosis, from a patient treated with antithyroid drugs. The source of these receptors is a woman aged 25 to 39 with Graves disease.

J is TRBJ1-2 and V is TRBV5-1, with a tentative D call TRBD1 (5 bases). The CDR3 contains 16 residues. Germline V lookup: CDR1 SGHRS, CDR2 YFSETQ. Trimming left V 4 bases short and J 4 bases short, with 20 bases between. Here the CDR3 reads CASSPTLDRSFYGYTF. The CDR3 DNA reads TGCGCCAGCAGCCCAACCCTAGACAGAAGCTTCTATGGCTACACCTTC.

V usage is TRBV18 and J usage is TRBJ2-4, with D unclear. CDR3 size: 16 residues. The V gene lost 2 bases and the J gene lost 0 bases, with 11 bases spanning the gap. Looked up from germline, CDR1 is KGHSH and CDR2 is LQKENI. Here the CDR3 reads CASSPKDALAKNIQYF. The DNA of the CDR3 is TGTGCCAGCTCACCAAAAGACGCTCTAGCCAAAAACATTCAGTACTTC.

This clonotype was picked up many times. This chain connects TRBV12-3 or TRBV12-4 to TRBJ1-4, with 7 positions matching TRBD1. The CDR3 sequence is 14 residues long. The J segment lost 12 bases and the V segment lost 4 bases, leaving 11 bases of the junction unmatched. CDR3 in amino acids: CASSSPGGTGQLFF. The CDR3 DNA reads TGTGCCAGCAGTTCACCAGGGGGGACGGGTCAACTGTTTTTT.

This clonotype has a count of ten or more. J is TRBJ1-1 and V is TRBV28; D is unresolved. Trimming cost V 6 bases and J 8 bases, with 13 bases left between them. The length of the CDR3 is 12 residues. The germline V gene has CDR1 MDHEN and CDR2 SYDVKM. The CDR3 protein is CASRHPAEEAFF. The CDR3 nucleotides read TGTGCCAGCAGGCATCCGGCGGAAGAAGCTTTCTTT.

Note on this clonotype: Relative to the germline gene, one junction end is altered; a read error may explain this. This sequence joins TRBV5-1 and TRBJ2-7; D is perhaps TRBD1 or TRBD2 (5 bases each). The CDR3 has 14 residues. Germline V CDR1 and CDR2: SGHRS, YFSETQ. The CDR3 DNA follows: TGCGCCAGCAGCTTGGTGGCAGGGATAAGGGAGCGGTACTTC. It yields the protein CASSLVAGIRERYF.

This clonotype was picked up a small number of times. The gene calls are TRBV9 and TRBJ2-5, with TRBD1 identical over 9 bases. CDR3 length equals 14 residues. Germline V gives CDR1 SGDLS, CDR2 YYNGEE. The ends lost 6 bases at V and 5 bases at J; junction bases unmatched: 8. The CDR3 protein is CASNEQGAGETQYF. The DNA for the CDR3 is TGTGCCAGCAACGAACAGGGGGCCGGGGAGACCCAGTACTTC. Filled out from reference TRBV9 and TRBJ2-5, the complete variable domain reads DSGVTQTPKHLITATGQRVTLRCSPRSGDLSVYWYQQSLDQGLQFLIQYYNGEERAKGNILERFSAQQFPDLHSELNLSSLELGDSALYFCASNEQGAGETQYFGPGTRLLVL.

This clonotype was found many times. The chain couples TRBV7-2 to TRBJ2-7; 9 nucleotides line up with TRBD1. V shed 3 bases and J 3 bases; nucleotides not matched to a gene: 9. The CDR3 contains 16 residues. Germline lookup yields CDR1 SGHTA and CDR2 FQGNSA. CDR3 nucleotide sequence: TGTGCCAGCAGCTTCACAGACAGGGGGATCCTCTACGAGCAGTACTTC. This codes for CASSFTDRGILYEQYF.

This clonotype was observed many times. V gene TRBV28 combines with J gene TRBJ2-3; D is perhaps TRBD1 (5 bases). Germline V gene lookup returns CDR1 MDHEN and CDR2 SYDVKM. V was clipped by 5 bases and J by 2 bases, with 14 bases between them. The CDR3 is 15 residues long. Here the CDR3 reads CASSVHQGDTDTQYF. Written as DNA, the CDR3 is TGTGCCAGCAGTGTCCATCAGGGTGACACAGATACGCAGTATTTT.

This clonotype was detected many times. V is TRBV27 and J is TRBJ1-5; D is ambiguous. Germline-derived CDR1 and CDR2 are MNHEY and SMNVEV (reference sequence). The CDR3 contains 13 residues. V lost 3 bases, J lost 6 bases, and 9 bases lay in between. The CDR3 region has the DNA TGTGCCAGCAGTTTCTCCGCTCGTCAGCCCCAGCATTTT. Its translation: CASSFSARQPQHF.

The genes are TRBV6-5 and TRBJ1-1; TRBD1 agrees at 7 bases. The CDR3 runs to 13 residues. The germline V gene has CDR1 MNHEY and CDR2 SVGAGI. Losses at the gene ends were 4 bases for V and 7 bases for J; bases not matched to a gene: 6. The CDR3 protein is CASSLTGTDEAFF. The DNA of the CDR3 is TGTGCCAGCAGTTTAACCGGGACAGATGAAGCTTTCTTT.

This clonotype was detected ten times or more. The V call is TRBV2, the J call TRBJ1-1, with D possibly TRBD1 on 5 matching bases. The CDR3 totals 13 residues. V lost 3 bases and J lost 3, with 8 bases in between. Germline lookup yields CDR1 SNHLY and CDR2 FYNNEI. The CDR3 spells CASSDREDTEAFF. The DNA for the CDR3 is TGTGCCAGCAGTGACAGGGAGGACACTGAAGCTTTCTTT.

V usage is TRBV19 and J usage is TRBJ2-1; no clear D gene. This CDR3 comprises 13 residues. Trimming shortened V by 3 bases and J by 9 bases, and 12 bases separated the two germline ends. Germline CDR1 LNHDA, CDR2 SQIVND (reference sequence). The CDR3 DNA reads TGTGCCAGTAGTATCGGCCTCGCTGGTGAGCAGTTCTTC. Its translation is CASSIGLAGEQFF.

This clonotype was seen ten or more times. The chain carries TRBV6-2 or TRBV6-3 and TRBJ2-7; the D gene could be TRBD1 or TRBD2 (5 bases each). V lost 2 bases and J lost 6, with 11 bases in between. Looked up from germline, CDR1 is MNHEY and CDR2 is SVGEGT. CDR3 length: 13 residues. The CDR3 nucleotides read TGTGCCAGCAGTTACCTGGGACCAACCGAGCAGTACTTC. It translates to CASSYLGPTEQYF.

The V call is TRBV7-9, the J call TRBJ2-2; D possibly corresponds to TRBD2 (5 bases). This CDR3 comprises 15 residues. Germline V gives CDR1 SEHNR, CDR2 FQNEAQ (reference sequence). V was clipped by 2 bases and J by 8 bases, with 15 bases between them. CDR3 sequence (DNA): TGTGCCAGCAGCTTAAAGCGGCTCTCGAGAGGGGAGCTGTTTTTT. It codes for CASSLKRLSRGELFF.

Comment on this clonotype: This sequence is one base from a far larger clone and is likely a read error. The chain has TRBV2 and TRBJ2-4, with TRBD1 as a possible D gene (5 bases). This CDR3 is 13 amino acids long. Germline CDR1 and CDR2: SNHLY and FYNNEI. Trimming left V 3 bases short and J 13 bases short, with 16 bases between. Written as DNA, the CDR3 is TGTGCCAGCAGTGAGTCTAGGGGAAATGAGCAGTACTTC. Encoded protein: CASSESRGNEQYF.

This sequence joins TRBV15 and TRBJ1-5; D is possibly TRBD1 (6 bases). The V and J ends lost 2 bases and 5 bases respectively, with 16 bases between them. CDR1 and CDR2 from the germline V gene are LNHNV and YYDKDF (reference sequence). This CDR3 has 16 amino acids. The CDR3 nucleotides are TGTGCCACCAGCAGATTCGCCGGGGGGCTTCATCAGCCCCAGCATTTT. Translation gives CATSRFAGGLHQPQHF.

This clonotype has a count of ten or more. The chain recombines TRBV20-1 with TRBJ2-7; D not resolved. The CDR3 spans 11 residues. Trimming pared 6 bases from V and 5 bases from J, leaving 11 bases between. CDR1 DFQATT and CDR2 SNEGSKA come from the germline V gene (reference sequence). CDR3 sequence reads: CSAEKAHEQYF. In DNA, the CDR3 is TGCAGTGCGGAAAAGGCGCACGAGCAGTACTTC.

This clonotype was counted ten times or more. CDR3 in DNA: TGTGCCAGCAGTGAGGGAAGTAGTCAGCACTATGGCTACACCTTC. Amino acids: CASSEGSSQHYGYTF. The chain has TRBV6-2 or TRBV6-3 and TRBJ1-2; D is undetermined. The CDR3 spans 15 residues. CDR1 and CDR2 (germline): MNHEY, SVGEGT. Trimming took 5 bases from V and 3 from J, leaving 16 bases between them.

This clonotype was counted ten times or more. V usage is TRBV28 and J usage is TRBJ2-7; 7 positions agree with TRBD1. This CDR3 is 14 amino acids long. Germline assignment: CDR1 MDHEN and CDR2 SYDVKM. Losses at the gene ends were 2 bases for V and 2 bases for J; bases not matched to a gene: 3. The CDR3 bases are TGTGCCAGCAGTTTACCCGGGACAGCCTACGAGCAGTACTTC. Its translation is CASSLPGTAYEQYF.

The chain links TRBV19 to TRBJ2-2; a weak D match, TRBD1 (6 bases). CDR1 LNHDA and CDR2 SQIVND come from the germline V gene (reference sequence). This CDR3 comprises 14 residues. Trimming took off 3 bases at V and 4 bases at J, with 9 bases between the two ends. The CDR3 DNA is TGTGCCAGTAGTATGGCCAGGGGCACCGGGGAGCTGTTTTTT. This encodes CASSMARGTGELFF.

This clonotype came up a few times. V and J are TRBV29-1 and TRBJ2-1; D ambiguous. CDR1 and CDR2 (germline): SQVTM, ANQGSEA. Trimming left V 5 bases short and J 3 bases short, with 11 bases between. The CDR3 covers 13 residues. CDR3 in amino acids: CSVSGADYNEQFF. CDR3 sequence (DNA): TGCAGCGTTTCAGGTGCAGACTACAATGAGCAGTTCTTC.

This clonotype appeared a few times. V and J are TRBV20-1 and TRBJ2-7, with a possible D match to TRBD1 (5 bases). The CDR3 loop spans 14 amino acids. The germline V gene encodes CDR1 DFQATT and CDR2 SNEGSKA (reference sequence). Trimming stripped 1 base from V and 3 bases from J, with 13 bases between. CDR3 protein: CSARVWGGVYEQYF. CDR3 DNA: TGCAGTGCTAGAGTCTGGGGCGGCGTCTACGAGCAGTACTTC.